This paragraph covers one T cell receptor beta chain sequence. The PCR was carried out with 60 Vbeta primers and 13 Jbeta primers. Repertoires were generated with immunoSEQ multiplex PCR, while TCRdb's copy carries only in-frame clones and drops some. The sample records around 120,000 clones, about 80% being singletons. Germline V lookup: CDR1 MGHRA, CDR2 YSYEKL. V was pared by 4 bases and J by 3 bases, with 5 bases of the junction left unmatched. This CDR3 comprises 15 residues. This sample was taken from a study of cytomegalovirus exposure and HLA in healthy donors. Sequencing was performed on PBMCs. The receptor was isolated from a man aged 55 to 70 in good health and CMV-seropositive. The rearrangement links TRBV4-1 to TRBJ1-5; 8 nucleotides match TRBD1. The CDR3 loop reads CASSLHRGNNQPQHF. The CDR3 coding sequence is TGCGCCAGCAGCCTCCACAGGGGGAACAATCAGCCCCAGCATTTT.